This T cell receptor (beta chain) was captured in a study of T-cell reconstitution after alpha-beta-depleted transplantation in children. The CDR3 is 20 residues long. Trimming took off 1 base at V and 2 bases at J, with 24 bases between the two ends. CDR1 MNHEY and CDR2 SMNVEV come from the germline V gene (reference sequence). Unique molecular identifiers were used in preparing the TCRbeta library. TCRdb ran MiXCR on the PCR reads and lists one entry per CDR3 protein. Seen here are some 500,000 distinct CDR3 sequences, around 17% observed once, and the top ten hold 3.3%. The rearrangement joins TRBV27 to TRBJ2-1, with D possibly TRBD2 on 6 matching bases. This TCR was recovered from a human donor who donated a stem cell graft to a child with acute lymphoblastic leukemia. The specimen comprised PBMCs from the stem cell graft donor, sampled from the stem cell graft. The CDR3: CASSLWTKGRGLDAYNEQFF. As DNA, the CDR3 is TGTGCCAGCAGTTTATGGACAAAGGGGCGGGGTTTAGATGCCTACAATGAGCAGTTCTTC.